This T cell receptor beta chain was profiled in a study of vaccination and CD4 T cells after COVID-19. Study-level background: Controls used CEFX viral epitopes (positive), HIV-1 Nef peptides (negative), or no peptide.

Study-wide findings and caveats: Convalescent patients displayed spike mono-reactivity in 304 of 307 vaccine-specific clones.

A note on this clonotype: Antigen specificity is unknown.

Time point reported: late sampling 161 to 241 days after vaccination in three convalescent patients. Sample treatment: approximately 11-day PBMC culture with coronavirus spike peptide pools or control peptides (ViraFEST assay). Germline V gives CDR1 WSHSY, CDR2 SAAADI. The CDR3 has 12 residues. Trimming shortened V by 6 bases and J by 5 bases, and 11 bases separated the two germline ends. Oncomine TCR Beta short-read sequencing was applied to DNA from cultured CD4+ T cells. TCRdb reprocessed the PCR reads with MiXCR, giving one entry per CDR3 protein. The data contain 20,000 to 25,000 distinct CDR3 sequences, less than 35% of them singletons.

The receptor was isolated from a human donor who had recovered from COVID-19. Sequencing used CD4+ T cells from blood, cultured in vitro, obtained about 7 months after SARS-CoV-2 vaccination. This chain connects TRBV10-2 to TRBJ2-7; D may be TRBD1 (6 bases). CDR3 nucleotides: TGCGCCAGCAGCGGAACAGGGAACGAGCAGTACTTC. As protein: CASSGTGNEQYF.